Below, 6 T cell receptor beta chains from the same sample are listed, as sequenced in a study of tumor-infiltrating lymphocytes in primary liver carcinoma. TCR beta cDNA was reverse-transcribed from approximately 0.45 ug of total RNA. The reaction used a constant-region primer and ProtoScript II reverse transcriptase. Three nested multiplex PCR rounds of slightly modified ARM-PCR generated TCR beta libraries. A C-beta reverse primer and TRBV1-TRBV30 forward primers served in each of the first two PCR rounds, at roughly 10 cycles apiece. TCRdb reanalysed the multiplex PCR reads using MiXCR and keeps one entry per CDR3 protein. This table holds around 330,000 distinct CDR3 sequences, about 62% found once. RNA isolated from unsorted whole blood supplied the blood RNA, with germline DNA also extracted. Material for sequencing was peripheral blood. The receptors stem from a man aged 35 to 55 with primary liver carcinoma and hepatitis B virus infection.

The sample holds a few counts of this clonotype. In DNA, the CDR3 is TGTGCAACCCACGTGGAGCAGTTTAGCAATCAGCCCCAGCATTTT. Translated: CATHVEQFSNQPQHF. The J gene is TRBJ1-5, the V gene TRBV6-1; no clear D. CDR1 and CDR2 from the germline V gene are MNHNS and SASEGT. The CDR3 spans 15 residues.

A note on this clonotype: A much larger clone lies one base from this, so it may be a read error. The V call is TRBV12-3 or TRBV12-4, the J call TRBJ2-5; perhaps TRBD1 as D (6 bases). The CDR3 has 12 amino acids. Deletions cut 5 bases from V and 9 bases from J, with 13 bases between. CDR3 sequence (DNA): TGTGCCAGCAGTCAGGGGCCGGAGGCCCAGTACTTC. Translating gives CASSQGPEAQYF.

This clonotype was observed a handful of times. The chain is built from TRBV11-2 and TRBJ2-5; perhaps TRBD2 as D (6 bases). The V and J ends lost 2 bases and 4 bases respectively, with 17 bases between them. The CDR3 runs to 16 residues. Germline values: CDR1 SGHAT, CDR2 FQNNGV. The CDR3: CASSLSLAAGGETQYF. For the CDR3, the DNA is TGTGCCAGCAGCTTATCCCTCGCAGCGGGTGGAGAGACCCAGTACTTC.

About this clonotype: This may arise from a read error, as a much more abundant clone is one base away. The rearrangement uses TRBV12-3 or TRBV12-4 and TRBJ1-1, with TRBD1 as a possible D gene (5 bases). The CDR3 is made up of 14 amino acids. With 7 bases removed from V and 0 bases from J, the gap between germline ends came to 12 bases. The CDR3 is CASIHTGVNTEAFF. The CDR3 DNA is TGTGCCAGCATTCACACGGGGGTGAACACTGAAGCTTTCTTT.

This clonotype was seen only once. CDR3 loop: CAIIPGQGTYEQYF. CDR3 in DNA: TGTGCCATCATCCCGGGACAGGGGACCTACGAGCAGTACTTC. This chain links TRBV10-3 with TRBJ2-7, with 10 bases matching TRBD1. Germline CDR1 ENHRY, CDR2 SYGVKD. V dropped 7 bases and J dropped 2; count of bases not matched to a gene: 5. CDR3 size: 14 residues.

For this clonotype: One base away lies a much larger clone, so this may be a sequencing read error. V gene TRBV4-1 combines with J gene TRBJ1-5; D gene uncertain. CDR3 length: 16 residues. Germline V gives CDR1 MGHRA, CDR2 YSYEKL. Trimming removed 1 base at V and 5 bases at J, with 15 bases between. CDR3 amino acids: CASSQGHSHRYQPQHF. CDR3 nucleotides: TGCGCCAGCAGCCAAGGGCATAGCCACCGCTATCAGCCCCAGCATTTT.